This TCR beta chain came from a study of tumor-infiltrating lymphocytes in primary liver carcinoma. Study-level findings and limits: Paired tumor-adjacent and tumor-blood samples overlapped less than tumor region pairs did.

There are 14 residues in the CDR3. Germline V lookup: CDR1 SGHAT, CDR2 FQDESV (reference sequence). The V gene lost 3 bases and the J gene lost 7 bases, with 14 bases spanning the gap. Making TCR beta cDNA involved 400 to 600 ng total RNA and a constant-region primer. Libraries covering TCR beta were generated through three nested multiplex PCR rounds (using a slightly modified ARM-PCR). The opening two PCR rounds, ten to eleven cycles each, paired TRBV1-TRBV30 forward primers with a C-beta reverse primer. TCRdb re-called the multiplex PCR reads with MiXCR, one entry per CDR3 protein. The repertoire holds fewer than 350,000 distinct CDR3 sequences, with 65% as singletons. As concerns this clonotype: Its antigen is unidentified.

The source of the blood RNA was unsorted whole blood, and germline DNA was extracted as well. Around 3.7 milliliters of peripheral blood were gathered ahead of the operation. Sequencing was performed on peripheral blood. The chain carries TRBV11-1 and TRBJ2-3; D not resolved. The source of this sequence is a middle-aged man with primary liver carcinoma and hepatitis B virus infection. Here the CDR3 DNA reads TGTGCCAGCAGCTTGGAAAGGGATGCATATACGCAGTATTTT. The encoded protein is CASSLERDAYTQYF. The whole variable domain, remainder taken from reference TRBV11-1 and TRBJ2-3, is EAEVAQSPRYKITEKSQAVAFWCDPISGHATLYWYRQILGQGPELLVQFQDESVVDDSQLPKDRFSAERLKGVDSTLKIQPAELGDSAMYLCASSLERDAYTQYFGPGTRLTVL.